The 2 T cell receptor beta chains listed next were all sequenced from one sample in a study of naive and memory T cell subsets. Amplification of ligated cDNA took four PCR rounds with SP2 and nested alpha and beta constant primers. One entry per CDR3 protein, called by TCRdb with MiXCR from the 5' RACE reads. This table holds approximately 32,000 distinct CDR3 sequences, roughly a sixth found once. A UMI-containing oligonucleotide was joined by 3' ligation to the TCR cDNA template. The receptors here all came from a female donor in good health.

In this sample, this clonotype turned up a few times. The CDR3 loop reads CASIGRVVAVTEAFF. CDR3 in DNA: TGTGCCAGCATTGGTCGGGTTGTGGCAGTGACTGAAGCTTTCTTT. The rearrangement links TRBV6-1 to TRBJ1-1; no clear D gene. The germline V gene has CDR1 MNHNS and CDR2 SASEGT. The length of the CDR3 is 15 residues. Deletions cut 7 bases from V and 5 bases from J, with 20 bases between.

The chain links TRBV9 to TRBJ2-7, with D perhaps TRBD1 (6 bases). The CDR3 is made up of 13 amino acids. Deletions cut 4 bases from V and 6 bases from J, with 14 bases between. The germline CDR1 and CDR2 sequences are SGDLS and YYNGEE. This CDR3 is CASSPGTTSEQYF. CDR3 DNA sequence: TGTGCCAGCAGCCCCGGGACAACGAGCGAGCAGTACTTC.